This record concerns one T cell receptor beta chain sequence. Its antigen is not identified. Without any T cell sorting, total RNA was isolated from whole blood. The record originates from a study of monozygotic twins with inflammatory bowel disease. Study findings and constraints: Fewer shared clonotypes with others were found in IBD patients than in healthy twins, especially with disease activity. None of the different T cell subtypes could be distinguished from one another.

TCRdb reanalyzed the 5' RACE reads and collapses them to one entry per CDR3 protein, without DNA. This repertoire includes more than 75,000 distinct CDR3 sequences. The sequenced material came from blood. The sequence was collected from a human donor with ulcerative colitis or Crohn's disease, or a healthy co-twin of an affected twin (not recorded which).

CDR3 residues: CASSDSTIYEQYF. The chain recombines TRBV25-1 with TRBJ2-7. CDR3 length: 13 amino acids. In germline, CDR1 is MGHDK, CDR2 SYGVNS.